What follows describes a single TCR beta chain. This clone was picked up a small number of times. Its antigen target is currently unknown. Base qualities are not recorded, but no much larger clone differs from it by a single base. This sample stems from a study of sequential checkpoint blockade in melanoma (dated by TCRdb to the late 2010s). Regarding the research as a whole: Patients were randomized 1:1 to first-line nivolumab followed by ipilimumab (arm A) or ipilimumab followed by nivolumab (arm B). Maintenance nivolumab was given following each of the two trial sequences. TCRbeta immunosequencing was performed on DNA from 85 to 100 pretreatment melanoma tumor samples. Matched tumor biopsies were taken from around 22 patients before treatment and at week 13, after single-agent nivolumab (arm A) or ipilimumab (arm B). About 80% of the matched tumor biopsy pairs taken before and after treatment were from the same lesion.

The immunoSEQ Assay was used to immunosequence TCRbeta CDR3 regions from genomic DNA. Prior to high-throughput sequencing, genomic DNA was amplified by bias-controlled multiplex PCR. Per the source publication's procedure: To quantify the absolute abundance of each unique TCRbeta CDR3 region, the sequences were collapsed and filtered. Clonality, defined as 1 minus Pielou's evenness, was calculated using only productive rearrangements. Tumor T-cell fraction was computed by normalizing TCRbeta template counts to usable DNA, estimated from several housekeeping genes. Clones with significantly greater frequencies in on-treatment versus baseline samples were identified using a previously published method. What TCRdb holds here is the immuneACCESS table cut down to in-frame rearrangements. Part of the clones is not present; checked against another copy, under half of the missing clones reflect an unresolved V gene, and the others are unexplained. V and J calls and clone size are copied from that table; D and trimming were computed from the DNA. The sample yields about 3,500 clones; 17% were counted once. The ten largest account for about 14% of the sample.

Taken with the paper, the label for treatment or condition translates to: randomized to nivolumab then ipilimumab (arm A) or the reverse (arm B). No trial patient had received prior DNA-damaging chemotherapy. CheckMate 064, a randomized, open-label phase II trial of sequential checkpoint blockade, was the source of the samples, all of which came from patients with melanoma. Genomic DNA from formalin-fixed paraffin-embedded (FFPE) tissue samples served as the input for tumor TCR sequencing. Inclusive of the bounding cysteine and phenylalanine, the CDR3 is 14 residues long. The only DNA kept is the CDR3, 42 bases in frame from the first base. Clipping removes 5 bases from V and 10 bases from J, with 11 as the unmatched junction base count. The germline V gene yields SGHNT for CDR1 and YENEEA for CDR2. Overall results and qualifications from the work: Patients with increases in tumor T-cell fraction and clonality by week 13 were approximately 30 times more likely to achieve clinical benefit. In the nivolumab-first arm (arm A), an association was found between pretreatment tumor TIL clonality and response (P = .04). Within-arm analyses of tumor T-cell fraction were constrained by small sample sizes and reduced statistical power. Tumor T-cell fraction and clonality correlated with PD-L1 staining and CD8+ T-cell counts but not with mutational load. The model for predicting response that combines TCR metrics with mutation burden needs to be validated in larger, independent patient cohorts.

This TCR was recovered from a human donor with melanoma. The sample consisted of tumor tissue (inferred from file names), taken from a patient given nivolumab and ipilimumab in sequence. Rearrangement joined TRBV11-3 to TRBJ1-2; TRBD1 lines up with 9 middle nucleotides. The CDR3 loop reads CASSPNRDREVYTF. The base sequence is TGTGCCAGCAGCCCAAACCGGGACAGGGAGGTCTACACCTTC.